This T cell receptor beta chain derives from a study of T-cell memory formation after mild COVID-19. The CDR3 runs 19 residues. Germline V gene lookup returns CDR1 SGHTA and CDR2 FQGNSA. Trimming at V came to 5 bases and at J to 2 bases, leaving 14 bases not matched to a gene. Many counts were recorded for this clonotype. The antigen is not known. Study results and limitations: Still unconfirmed is whether the second-wave clones peaking on day 37 recognized SARS-CoV-2. Contracting clones, day 15 to 85, had balanced CD4/CD8, and later expanders favored CD4+. Cross-reactive memory apparently joined, as some responding clones appeared in pre-infection memory.

TCR alpha and TCR beta cDNA libraries carrying sample barcodes and UMIs were produced by 5'RACE using constant-segment primers. TCRdb analysed the 5' RACE reads with MiXCR anew, one entry per CDR3 protein. The data hold about 310,000 distinct CDR3 sequences, with roughly 15% observed a single time. The chain links TRBV7-2 to TRBJ2-3; TRBD2 matches at 12 bases. The receptor was derived from a man younger than 35 who had mild COVID-19 (a few samples of this study predate the infection). Cell type and time point are not known. The sequenced sample consisted of PBMCs or a T cell subset sorted from them (not recorded which). Here the CDR3 reads CASSEEPPTSGGNTDTQYF. The DNA of the CDR3 is TGTGCCAGCAGCGAAGAGCCCCCCACTAGCGGGGGGAACACAGATACGCAGTATTTT.